The T cell receptor beta chain under discussion was sequenced for a study of high-grade serous ovarian cancer treatment subgroups. The overall study: Each sample yielded on average around 7,300 unique TCR beta rearrangements from 12,000 to 15,000 reads.

Tumor samples were taken before definitive surgery or chemotherapy. The repertoire was sequenced with immunoSEQ multiplex PCR; TCRdb's copy has only in-frame clones and lacks some. The data hold thousands of clones, with 62% observed a single time. This TCR derives from a human donor with high-grade serous ovarian cancer. What was sequenced was tumor tissue.

CDR3: CASSVADGTYEQYF. CDR3 nucleotide sequence: TGTGCCAGCAGCGTAGCGGACGGCACCTACGAGCAGTACTTC. This chain connects TRBV9 to TRBJ2-7; D uncertain. The germline gives CDR1 SGDLS, CDR2 YYNGEE. The germline V and J ends were trimmed by 0 bases and 2 bases, with 9 bases remaining between them. This CDR3 region has 14 residues.